Below are 27 T cell receptor beta chains sequenced from a single sample in a study of shared clonotypes between healthy human individuals. TCRdb keeps only in-frame clones here, not all; method: immunoSEQ multiplex PCR. The table records about 2 million clones, about 95% of them present only once. The sample taken for sequencing was naive CD4+ T cells sorted from blood. Subset described: CD45RA+ positively selected. The receptors derive from a man aged 18 to 29 in good health.

The DNA for the CDR3 is TGTGCCAGCAGCTCTCGAGGACAGGTCTCGATCGAGACCCAGTACTTC. Protein sequence: CASSSRGQVSIETQYF. The J gene is TRBJ2-5, the V gene TRBV7-9; 7 positions match TRBD1. The CDR3 contains 16 residues. The junction had 13 bases not matched to a gene; V was cut back by 4 bases and J by 5 bases. From germline, CDR1 is SEHNR and CDR2 FQNEAQ (reference sequence).

V usage is TRBV19 and J usage is TRBJ2-7; tentatively, D is TRBD1 (6 bases). This CDR3 has 15 residues. The germline CDR1 and CDR2 sequences are LNHDA and SQIVND (reference sequence). Trimming stripped 2 bases from V and 0 bases from J, with 11 bases between. Here the CDR3 reads CASSISTGSSYEQYF. The CDR3 coding sequence is TGTGCCAGTAGTATAAGTACAGGGAGCTCCTACGAGCAGTACTTC. Full variable domain (outside the CDR3, taken from reference TRBV19 and TRBJ2-7): DGGITQSPKYLFRKEGQNVTLSCEQNLNHDAMYWYRQDPGQGLRLIYYSQIVNDFQKGDIAEGYSVSREKKESFPLTVTSAQKNPTAFYLCASSISTGSSYEQYFGPGTRLTVT.

V gene TRBV5-4 combines with J gene TRBJ2-7, with 11 bases fitting TRBD1. Germline trimming cut 4 bases from V and 3 bases from J; bases unmatched to any gene: 12. Germline V CDR1 and CDR2: SGHNT, YYREEE (reference sequence). The CDR3 has 17 residues. The DNA of the CDR3 is TGTGCCAGCAGCCCCGTAGGACAGGGGGCGCCGGACTACGAGCAGTACTTC. The encoded protein is CASSPVGQGAPDYEQYF.

The chain combines TRBV6-1 with TRBJ1-6; D is possibly TRBD1 (6 bases). V lost 8 bases, J lost 7 bases, and 15 bases lay in between. Germline V gives CDR1 MNHNS, CDR2 SASEGT. The CDR3 length is 14 residues. The CDR3 nucleotides are TGTGCCAGCGATGGTATTAGGGGGAATTCACCCCTCCACTTT. Translation gives CASDGIRGNSPLHF.

V gene TRBV6-5 combines with J gene TRBJ1-2, with D perhaps TRBD1 (6 bases). This CDR3 comprises 13 residues. V was trimmed by 6 bases and J by 8 bases, leaving 16 bases between them. The V gene's germline CDR1 is MNHEY and CDR2 SVGAGI. Here the CDR3 reads CASSPRGPLGYTF. CDR3 DNA: TGTGCCAGCAGCCCCCGGGGGCCGCTGGGCTACACCTTC.

This clone occurred a few times. Other DNA sequences within the sample encode an identical CDR3. J is TRBJ2-1 and V is TRBV5-4, with 7 bases identical to TRBD2. Germline trimming cut 4 bases from V and 7 bases from J; bases unmatched to any gene: 14. The length of the CDR3 is 16 residues. Per germline, CDR1 SGHNT and CDR2 YYREEE (reference sequence). CDR3 sequence reads: CASSPGPRESRNEQFF. CDR3 DNA sequence: TGTGCCAGCAGCCCGGGTCCGCGGGAGTCCAGGAATGAGCAGTTCTTC.

This chain links TRBV20-1 with TRBJ2-6; tentative D call: TRBD1 (5 bases). The CDR3 is 11 residues long. Trimming removed 3 bases at V and 13 bases at J, with 10 bases between. The germline V gene has CDR1 DFQATT and CDR2 SNEGSKA (reference sequence). This CDR3 is CSASRVPVLTF. The CDR3 bases are TGCAGTGCTAGCAGGGTCCCAGTCCTGACTTTC.

The chain is built from TRBV11-3 and TRBJ2-1, with 14 bases aligning to TRBD2. Germline values: CDR1 SGHNT, CDR2 YENEEA. Trimming removed 4 bases from V and 8 bases from J; junction bases left unmatched: 10. The CDR3 is made up of 17 amino acids. CDR3 bases: TGTGCCAGCAGCTGCTTGGGGACTAGCGGGAGTATCTATGAGCAGTTCTTC. It translates to CASSCLGTSGSIYEQFF.

The V and J genes are TRBV19 and TRBJ2-6; perhaps TRBD2 as D (5 bases). Germline CDR1 and CDR2: LNHDA and SQIVND (reference sequence). There are 15 residues in the CDR3. V was shortened by 5 bases and J by 7 bases, with 15 bases between the two germline ends. In DNA, the CDR3 is TGTGCCAGTAGTGCCCCCGGGGTGGTAGCCAACGTCCTGACTTTC. Its translation is CASSAPGVVANVLTF.

This chain connects TRBV29-1 to TRBJ2-1, with D tentatively TRBD1 or TRBD2 (5 bases each). This CDR3 region has 15 residues. The V end lost 0 bases, the J end lost 7 bases, and 16 bases lay between the germline ends. CDR1 is SQVTM, CDR2 ANQGSEA, per germline. CDR3 coding DNA: TGCAGCGTTGAAGAAGGGGTAGTAAAGCGGAATGAGCAGTTCTTC. It is translated as CSVEEGVVKRNEQFF.

The chain recombines TRBV2 with TRBJ2-3; no clear D. CDR3 length equals 15 residues. V lost 4 bases to trimming and J lost 1 base, with 12 bases between them. Looked up from germline, CDR1 is SNHLY and CDR2 is FYNNEI. CDR3 loop: CASSGLGIRTDTQYF. CDR3 sequence (DNA): TGTGCCAGCAGTGGTCTAGGGATCCGCACAGATACGCAGTATTTT.

Worth noting for this clone: A single base separates this from a much larger clone, so it may be a read error. This chain connects TRBV18 to TRBJ2-5, with D uncertain. CDR3 length: 14 amino acids. Germline CDR1 reads KGHSH; CDR2 reads LQKENI. This CDR3 is CAGSPEELQETQYF. The CDR3 DNA reads TGTGCCGGCTCACCCGAGGAACTACAGGAGACCCAGTACTTC.

The genes are TRBV5-1 and TRBJ2-3; D might be TRBD2 (5 bases). The CDR3 spans 13 residues. Germline CDR1 reads SGHRS; CDR2 reads YFSETQ. V shed 7 bases and J shed 4 bases, with 13 bases lying between them. As DNA, the CDR3 is TGCGCCAGCTCGCCTAGCCCCCCAGATACGCAGTATTTT. Its translation is CASSPSPPDTQYF.

The V call is TRBV29-1, the J call TRBJ1-1, with D possibly matching TRBD1 (5 bases). Trimming pared 8 bases from V and 0 bases from J, leaving 16 bases between. Germline values: CDR1 SQVTM, CDR2 ANQGSEA. This CDR3 is 14 amino acids long. The CDR3 spells CSSLGGALNTEAFF. In DNA, the CDR3 is TGCAGCTCCCTCGGAGGGGCCCTGAACACTGAAGCTTTCTTT.

This sequence joins TRBV5-4 and TRBJ2-3; D may match TRBD1 or TRBD2 (5 bases each). Germline V gene lookup returns CDR1 SGHNT and CDR2 YYREEE (reference sequence). This CDR3 comprises 14 residues. V was cut by 4 bases and J by 5 bases, with 14 bases left in between. The CDR3 nucleotides read TGTGCCAGCAGCGACCCCCCTGGGGGAGATACGCAGTATTTT. As protein: CASSDPPGGDTQYF.

This clone has a handful of counts. V and J are TRBV7-9 and TRBJ1-6, with 8 nucleotides matching TRBD1. Looked up from germline, CDR1 is SEHNR and CDR2 is FQNEAQ (reference sequence). This CDR3 region has 14 residues. J lost 7 bases, V lost 5 bases, and 4 bases had no gene match. DNA of the CDR3: TGTGCCAGCAGCACGGACAGGGAGAATTCACCCCTCCACTTT. It specifies CASSTDRENSPLHF.

This chain joins TRBV14 and TRBJ1-1; D is unclear. Germline CDR1 and CDR2: SGHDN and FVKESK. The CDR3 loop spans 13 amino acids. The V and J ends lost 3 bases and 7 bases respectively, with 12 bases between them. The CDR3 region is CASSHFNEGEAFF. The CDR3 nucleotides are TGTGCCAGCAGCCATTTTAACGAAGGTGAAGCTTTCTTT.

This sequence joins TRBV5-1 and TRBJ1-2; no clear D gene. With 0 bases removed from V and 2 bases from J, the gap between germline ends came to 8 bases. This CDR3 contains 14 residues. Germline CDR1 is SGHRS and CDR2 is YFSETQ. The CDR3 loop reads CASSLAEGNYGYTF. CDR3 nucleotide sequence: TGCGCCAGCAGCTTGGCGGAAGGAAACTATGGCTACACCTTC.

The gene calls are TRBV19 and TRBJ2-7, with 8 bases fitting TRBD1. Trimming took 10 bases from V and 6 from J; bases not matched to a gene: 17. This CDR3 is built from 15 residues. Germline lookup yields CDR1 LNHDA and CDR2 SQIVND (reference sequence). The CDR3 spells CATTNQGALASEQYF. The CDR3 DNA follows: TGTGCCACCACCAACCAGGGGGCATTAGCTAGCGAGCAGTACTTC.

The table lists this clone with a few counts. The germline gene is not matched at one end of the junction; a read error may be the cause. The chain is built from TRBV6-5 and TRBJ2-7; the match to TRBD2 covers 7 bases. Germline lookup yields CDR1 MNHEY and CDR2 SVGAGI. CDR3 length equals 11 residues. The CDR3 coding sequence is TGTGCCAGCACCAACGGGGGGAGCTTTGACTTC. Protein sequence: CASTNGGSFDF.

As regards this clone: This specimen includes other DNA sequences encoding the same CDR3. This chain uses TRBV5-1 with TRBJ1-4; no reliable D call. V lost 0 bases to trimming and J lost 4 bases, with 7 bases between them. This CDR3 has 14 amino acids. Germline loops: CDR1 SGHRS, CDR2 YFSETQ. In DNA form, the CDR3 reads TGCGCCAGCAGCTTGGGCCAGTTTAATGAAAAACTGTTTTTT. As protein: CASSLGQFNEKLFF.

This chain uses TRBV5-4 with TRBJ2-2, with 13 positions matching TRBD2. CDR3 length: 17 residues. The V segment lost 3 bases and the J segment 2 bases; nucleotides outside the gene matches: 4. CDR1 is SGHNT and CDR2 is YYREEE in the germline V gene (reference sequence). The CDR3 region is CASSSGTSGTNTGELFF. The DNA for the CDR3 is TGTGCCAGCAGCTCGGGGACTAGCGGGACCAACACCGGGGAGCTGTTTTTT.

This chain uses TRBV7-9 with TRBJ2-5; 9 bases are a match to TRBD1. The germline CDR1 and CDR2 sequences are SEHNR and FQNEAQ (reference sequence). The junction had 12 bases not matched to a gene; V was cut back by 5 bases and J by 5 bases. The CDR3 sequence is 16 residues long. The CDR3 region has the DNA TGTGCCAGCAGCCCACCAGGGACAGGGAACGGGGAGACCCAGTACTTC. Translated: CASSPPGTGNGETQYF.

The chain recombines TRBV15 with TRBJ1-1, with a weak D call TRBD1 (5 bases). Germline V lookup: CDR1 LNHNV, CDR2 YYDKDF (reference sequence). There are 14 residues in the CDR3. V lost 0 bases and J 7 bases, leaving 12 bases between the germline ends. CDR3 in amino acids: CATSRDTGRNEAFF. The CDR3 nucleotides are TGTGCCACCAGCAGAGATACGGGGCGTAATGAAGCTTTCTTT. Complete variable domain (other parts from reference TRBV15 and TRBJ1-1): DAMVIQNPRYQVTQFGKPVTLSCSQTLNHNVMYWYQQKSSQAPKLLFHYYDKDFNNEADTPDNFQSRRPNTSFCFLDIRSPGLGDTAMYLCATSRDTGRNEAFFGQGTRLTVV.

The chain carries TRBV5-1 and TRBJ2-3; a possible D gene is TRBD1 (6 bases). V lost 0 bases and J lost 1, with 12 bases in between. The V gene's germline CDR1 is SGHRS and CDR2 YFSETQ. The CDR3 runs 16 residues. In DNA, the CDR3 is TGCGCCAGCAGCTTGGAAAGGGGGTCGCGCACAGATACGCAGTATTTT. Translated, it gives CASSLERGSRTDTQYF.

The J gene is TRBJ2-6, the V gene TRBV7-2; D not certain. Germline assignment: CDR1 SGHTA and CDR2 FQGNSA. The length of the CDR3 is 16 residues. Trimming removed 5 bases at V and 4 bases at J, with 15 bases between. CDR3 amino acids: CASSIQVGSGANVLTF. The CDR3 coding sequence is TGTGCCAGCAGCATTCAAGTGGGGTCCGGGGCCAACGTCCTGACTTTC.

The rearrangement joins TRBV5-5 to TRBJ1-6, with D maybe TRBD1 (5 bases). CDR3 length equals 15 residues. The V and J ends lost 5 bases and 5 bases respectively, with 14 bases between them. The germline CDR1 and CDR2 sequences are SGHKS and YYEKEE (reference sequence). In DNA form, the CDR3 reads TGTGCCAGCAGACGCGGACAAGGGGATAATTCACCCCTCCACTTT. This codes for CASRRGQGDNSPLHF.